The 24 T cell receptor beta chains below all came from one sample that was sequenced in a study of T-cell memory formation after mild COVID-19. TCRdb used MiXCR to reprocess the 5' RACE reads, holding one entry per CDR3 protein. Of roughly 560,000 distinct CDR3 sequences detected, just over 20% appear once; the ten largest clones hold around 13%. Sequencing was performed on PBMCs or a T cell subset sorted from them (not recorded which). The source is an adult woman who had mild COVID-19 (a few samples of this study predate the infection). Cell type and time point are not known.

This clonotype came up a few times. The rearrangement uses TRBV20-1 and TRBJ2-2, with D unclear. The length of the CDR3 is 14 residues. The ends were cut back, 4 bases at V and 1 base at J, with 10 bases in the middle. CDR1 and CDR2 (germline): DFQATT, SNEGSKA (reference sequence). The CDR3 is CSATPGLNTGELFF. The CDR3 DNA is TGCAGTGCTACCCCGGGCCTGAACACCGGGGAGCTGTTTTTT.

This clonotype has a handful of counts. The chain uses TRBV7-6 and TRBJ2-2, with 10 bases that match TRBD2. Germline values: CDR1 SGHVS, CDR2 FNYEAQ. The CDR3 covers 17 residues. V shed 1 base, J shed 4 bases, and the junction held 6 bases outside the gene matches. The CDR3 protein is CASSLEAGGQGTGELFF. The CDR3 DNA reads TGTGCCAGCAGCTTAGAAGCGGGGGGGCAAGGCACCGGGGAGCTGTTTTTT. The complete variable domain, with remaining parts taken from reference TRBV7-6 and TRBJ2-2, reads GAGVSQSPRYKVTKRGQDVALRCDPISGHVSLYWYRQALGQGPEFLTYFNYEAQQDKSGLPNDRFSAERPEGSISTLTIQRTEQRDSAMYRCASSLEAGGQGTGELFFGEGSRLTVL.

This clonotype was observed a few times. The rearrangement joins TRBV6-5 to TRBJ2-7, with D unresolved. Trimming cost V 0 bases and J 5 bases, with 8 bases left between them. Germline V gene data show CDR1 as MNHEY and CDR2 as SVGAGI. This CDR3 region has 13 residues. The CDR3: CASSYSDVDEQYF. The CDR3 nucleotides read TGTGCCAGCAGTTACTCGGACGTAGACGAGCAGTACTTC.

V gene TRBV30 combines with J gene TRBJ2-7; D is perhaps TRBD2 (5 bases). The germline V gene encodes CDR1 GTSNPN and CDR2 SVGIG (reference sequence). This CDR3 comprises 15 residues. Trimming shortened V by 0 bases and J by 3 bases, and 15 bases separated the two germline ends. DNA of the CDR3: TGTGCCTGGAGTGTACGAGGGAGTCCTTACTACGAGCAGTACTTC. Translating gives CAWSVRGSPYYEQYF.

V gene TRBV7-2 combines with J gene TRBJ2-7, with D tentatively TRBD2 (6 bases). Trimming took 5 bases from V and 0 from J, leaving 20 bases between them. The CDR3 is 17 amino acids. Germline assignment: CDR1 SGHTA and CDR2 FQGNSA. CDR3: CASSRLGTPWSSYEQYF. The CDR3 region has the DNA TGTGCCAGCAGCCGGCTCGGGACTCCCTGGAGCTCCTACGAGCAGTACTTC.

This clonotype was observed a few times. This sequence joins TRBV19 and TRBJ2-1, with no clear D. The length of the CDR3 is 13 residues. Trimming pared 5 bases from V and 5 bases from J, leaving 10 bases between. The germline V gene encodes CDR1 LNHDA and CDR2 SQIVND (reference sequence). The CDR3 loop is CASSARLDNEQFF. The CDR3 DNA sequence: TGTGCCAGTAGTGCCAGACTGGACAATGAGCAGTTCTTC.

The chain recombines TRBV20-1 with TRBJ1-4, with no clear D. Per germline, CDR1 DFQATT and CDR2 SNEGSKA (reference sequence). The CDR3 is made up of 15 amino acids. The germline V and J ends were trimmed by 4 bases and 7 bases, with 19 bases remaining between them. CDR3: CSATPARHIREKLFF. In DNA form, the CDR3 reads TGCAGTGCTACACCGGCGAGACATATACGTGAAAAACTGTTTTTT.

V gene TRBV6-6 combines with J gene TRBJ2-7; maybe TRBD1 (5 bases). Germline V gene data show CDR1 as MNHNY and CDR2 as SVGAGI (reference sequence). This CDR3 has 14 residues. V lost 3 bases to trimming and J lost 0 bases, with 9 bases between them. The CDR3 nucleotides read TGTGCCAGCAGTTATTCGGACATCTCCTACGAGCAGTACTTC. Amino acids: CASSYSDISYEQYF.

This CDR3 is CASSVGLRETYNEQFF. The DNA of the CDR3 is TGTGCCAGCAGCGTAGGTCTGCGGGAGACCTACAATGAGCAGTTCTTC. The rearrangement joins TRBV9 to TRBJ2-1; 7 nucleotides line up with TRBD2. CDR3 length: 16 residues. CDR1 is SGDLS and CDR2 is YYNGEE in the germline V gene. J gave up 2 bases and V 0 bases, and 5 bases lay outside the gene matches.

The J gene is TRBJ2-7, the V gene TRBV2, with unresolved D. The germline V gene encodes CDR1 SNHLY and CDR2 FYNNEI. The V end was cut by 4 bases, the J end by 5 bases, with 18 bases between. The CDR3 totals 15 residues. CDR3 DNA sequence: TGTGCCAGCAGTGTCGCGACTCCCTCTCGGAACGAGCAGTACTTC. This encodes CASSVATPSRNEQYF.

This clonotype was detected only a few times. The rearrangement joins TRBV7-3 to TRBJ2-1; TRBD2 matches at 10 bases. Germline assignment: CDR1 SGHTA and CDR2 FQGTGA. The CDR3 consists of 15 residues. J gave up 7 bases and V 5 bases, and 8 bases lay outside the gene matches. The CDR3, as DNA: TGTGCCAGCAGCCTAGCTAGCGGGGGCCCAAATGAGCAGTTCTTC. It is translated as CASSLASGGPNEQFF.

This chain connects TRBV6-5 to TRBJ1-1, with D hard to call. The CDR3 extends over 13 amino acids. Germline V gene sequence: CDR1 MNHEY, CDR2 SVGAGI. V lost 2 bases and J lost 1, with 5 bases in between. The chain's CDR3 is CASSYIKNTEAFF. DNA of the CDR3: TGTGCCAGCAGTTACATTAAGAACACTGAAGCTTTCTTT.

This clonotype was detected a few times. V and J are TRBV7-9 and TRBJ1-2; 8 bases map to TRBD1. Germline CDR1 SEHNR, CDR2 FQNEAQ (reference sequence). CDR3 length: 17 amino acids. After removal of 4 bases from V and 0 bases from J, the junction contained 10 bases not matched to a gene. In nucleotides, the CDR3 is TGTGCCAGCAGCTCTGAAACAGGGGGACGAGCTAACTATGGCTACACCTTC. This translates into CASSSETGGRANYGYTF.

The chain has TRBV20-1 and TRBJ1-5; D gene unclear. CDR1 and CDR2 (germline): DFQATT, SNEGSKA (reference sequence). The CDR3 has 15 residues. V lost 4 bases and J lost 4, with 17 bases in between. CDR3 in amino acids: CSANPVNLYNQPQHF. CDR3 in DNA: TGCAGTGCTAACCCCGTGAATCTTTATAATCAGCCCCAGCATTTT.

This clonotype was picked up many times. The genes are TRBV4-1 and TRBJ2-5; D gene ambiguous. CDR1 is MGHRA and CDR2 is YSYEKL in the germline V gene. V lost 1 base and J 5 bases, leaving 11 bases between the germline ends. This CDR3 comprises 14 residues. The chain's CDR3 is CASSQAPLGETQYF. DNA for the CDR3: TGCGCCAGCAGCCAAGCCCCCCTTGGGGAGACCCAGTACTTC.

Comments on this clonotype: A read error may be the cause here, since a much bigger clone is one base away. V gene TRBV12-3 or TRBV12-4 combines with J gene TRBJ1-2; D is perhaps TRBD1 (5 bases). The CDR3 is 13 residues long. V lost 1 base to trimming and J lost 3 bases, with 6 bases between them. The CDR3 DNA reads as TGTGCCAGCAGTTTAGGACAGTACTATGGCTACACCTTC. Translation gives CASSLGQYYGYTF.

This sequence joins TRBV29-1 and TRBJ2-1; 11 bases line up with TRBD1. The V gene's germline CDR1 is SQVTM and CDR2 ANQGSEA. The CDR3 is 16 amino acids. V trimming: 2 bases; J trimming: 5 bases; junction bases outside the gene matches: 8. In nucleotides, the CDR3 is TGCAGCGTTGAATTTTCCGGGACAGGGGGTAACAATGAGCAGTTCTTC. Translating it yields CSVEFSGTGGNNEQFF.

This clonotype was seen a handful of times. This sequence joins TRBV24-1 and TRBJ2-2, with D perhaps matching TRBD1 (6 bases). The CDR3 runs to 14 residues. Per the germline V gene, CDR1 is KGHDR and CDR2 is SFDVKD. The V end lost 9 bases, the J end lost 1 base, and 11 bases lay between the germline ends. CDR3 region: CATGGHLNTGELFF. For the CDR3, the DNA is TGTGCCACCGGGGGACACTTGAACACCGGGGAGCTGTTTTTT.

A few counts support this clonotype. The rearrangement uses TRBV12-3 or TRBV12-4 and TRBJ2-1; 14 nucleotides align to TRBD2. This CDR3 contains 15 residues. The V segment lost 6 bases and the J segment 10 bases; nucleotides outside the gene matches: 8. CDR3 nucleotides: TGTGCCAGCAGATCCGGGACTAGCGGGAGAGGGGAGCAGTTCTTC. Amino acids: CASRSGTSGRGEQFF.

This clonotype was detected only a few times. This sequence joins TRBV7-9 and TRBJ1-1; unclear D gene. Trimming took off 1 base at V and 5 bases at J, with 8 bases between the two ends. Per germline, CDR1 SEHNR and CDR2 FQNEAQ (reference sequence). The CDR3 is made up of 13 amino acids. CDR3 DNA: TGTGCCAGCAGCTTAGTTGAGCAAACTGAAGCTTTCTTT. It is translated as CASSLVEQTEAFF.

The chain combines TRBV6-6 with TRBJ2-2, with TRBD1 identical over 9 bases. The CDR3 extends over 15 amino acids. Trimming removed 1 base from V and 5 bases from J; junction bases left unmatched: 2. Germline lookup yields CDR1 MNHNY and CDR2 SVGAGI (reference sequence). The CDR3: CASSYLGTGTGELFF. CDR3 DNA: TGTGCCAGCAGTTACTTGGGGACAGGGACCGGGGAGCTGTTTTTT.

This clonotype was seen a few times. This chain connects TRBV12-3 or TRBV12-4 to TRBJ1-2; unclear D gene. V was clipped by 3 bases and J by 6 bases, with 11 bases between them. The CDR3 totals 13 residues. The CDR3 sequence: CASSLLVTHGYTF. CDR3 bases: TGTGCCAGCAGTTTGCTGGTTACGCATGGCTACACCTTC.

The rearrangement uses TRBV20-1 and TRBJ1-5, with 7 nucleotides matching TRBD1. This CDR3 is 13 amino acids long. In germline, CDR1 is DFQATT, CDR2 SNEGSKA (reference sequence). J gave up 7 bases and V 6 bases, and 9 bases lay outside the gene matches. This CDR3 reads CSALDRLEQPQHF. In DNA, the CDR3 is TGCAGTGCCCTGGACAGGTTGGAACAGCCCCAGCATTTT.

The chain is built from TRBV29-1 and TRBJ1-2; perhaps TRBD1 as D (5 bases). This CDR3 is built from 11 residues. The V gene's germline CDR1 is SQVTM and CDR2 ANQGSEA. The DNA of the CDR3 is TGCACCACGCGGGACGTCTATGGCTACACCTTC. Protein: CTTRDVYGYTF.